The 32 T cell receptor beta chains presented below share a single source sample, sequenced in a study of shared clonotypes between healthy human individuals. Data came from immunoSEQ multiplex PCR; TCRdb stores just in-frame clones and leaves some out. The data hold roughly 500,000 clones, with 79% observed a single time. The material sequenced was PBMCs. Receptors originate from a woman between 40 and 55 years old in good health. Some clones in this sample may be carry-over from other donors' samples.

This clone came up once. The rearrangement links TRBV5-1 to TRBJ1-3; D perhaps matches TRBD1 (5 bases). V lost 0 bases, J lost 0 bases, and 10 bases lay in between. The germline V gene has CDR1 SGHRS and CDR2 YFSETQ. CDR3 length: 16 residues. The DNA for the CDR3 is TGCGCCAGCAGCTTGGGACAGAGTGCCTCTGGAAACACCATATATTTT. Translating gives CASSLGQSASGNTIYF.

This CDR3 is CASTPTGGYEQYF. The CDR3 DNA sequence: TGTGCCAGCACACCGACAGGGGGCTACGAGCAGTACTTC. The chain joins TRBV6-4 to TRBJ2-7, with 9 nucleotides matching TRBD1. J lost 3 bases, V lost 7 bases, and 4 bases had no gene match. This CDR3 region has 13 residues. Germline V gene data show CDR1 as MRHNA and CDR2 as SNTAGT.

The rearrangement links TRBV5-1 to TRBJ2-1; 13 nucleotides match TRBD2. The CDR3 is made up of 15 amino acids. V was clipped by 4 bases and J by 5 bases; unmatched bases: 3. Per the germline V gene, CDR1 is SGHRS and CDR2 is YFSETQ. CDR3 protein: CASSVLAGGDNEQFF. CDR3 nucleotides: TGCGCCAGCAGCGTACTAGCGGGAGGGGACAATGAGCAGTTCTTC.

This sequence joins TRBV10-3 and TRBJ2-3, with 11 bases aligning to TRBD2. The CDR3 sequence is 16 residues long. Germline CDR1 ENHRY, CDR2 SYGVKD. V trimming: 6 bases; J trimming: 1 base; junction bases outside the gene matches: 6. CDR3 sequence reads: CAISVGLAGGTDTQYF. Here the CDR3 DNA reads TGTGCCATCAGCGTTGGACTAGCGGGTGGCACAGATACGCAGTATTTT.

As regards this clone: With only one base between it and a far larger clone, this is likely a read error. The chain has TRBV5-1 and TRBJ1-1, with D uncertain. The CDR3 extends over 12 amino acids. V gave up 0 bases and J gave up 12 bases, with 12 bases separating them. Germline V gene data show CDR1 as SGHRS and CDR2 as YFSETQ. CDR3 sequence reads: CASSLEDATPFF. CDR3 nucleotide sequence: TGCGCCAGCAGCTTGGAGGATGCGACTCCTTTCTTT.

J is TRBJ1-5 and V is TRBV28; tentative D call: TRBD1 (6 bases). The CDR3 runs to 15 residues. Trimming shortened V by 5 bases and J by 7 bases, and 18 bases separated the two germline ends. From germline, CDR1 is MDHEN and CDR2 SYDVKM. The CDR3 loop is CASSAGTSLSQPQHF. CDR3 DNA: TGTGCCAGCAGTGCCGGGACAAGTTTGTCCCAGCCCCAGCATTTT.

V is TRBV7-9 and J is TRBJ2-1; 12 bases align to TRBD2. Unmatched junction bases numbered 8, after V lost 5 bases and J lost 9 bases. This CDR3 spans 15 amino acids. The germline CDR1 and CDR2 sequences are SEHNR and FQNEAQ (reference sequence). CDR3 amino acids: CASSPGLAGVFEQFF. CDR3 nucleotides: TGTGCCAGCAGCCCGGGACTAGCGGGTGTATTTGAGCAGTTCTTC.

This chain joins TRBV2 and TRBJ1-1, with TRBD1 as a possible D gene (6 bases). This CDR3 has 15 residues. The germline V gene encodes CDR1 SNHLY and CDR2 FYNNEI. Between the trimmed V and J ends, which lost 0 bases and 2 bases, there was a span of 10 bases. CDR3 sequence reads: CASSEAGGRNTEAFF. The CDR3 region has the DNA TGTGCCAGCAGTGAAGCCGGGGGGCGAAACACTGAAGCTTTCTTT.

This clone was recorded once. The V call is TRBV27, the J call TRBJ2-5; weak D call: TRBD1 (6 bases). The CDR3 is 12 amino acids. From germline, CDR1 is MNHEY and CDR2 SMNVEV (reference sequence). V lost 8 bases and J lost 13, with 20 bases in between. CDR3 residues: CASVSIPGQAYF. The CDR3 bases are TGTGCCAGCGTTTCTATTCCGGGACAAGCGTACTTC.

The gene calls are TRBV27 and TRBJ2-7; TRBD1 is a possible D gene (5 bases). The germline V and J ends were trimmed by 0 bases and 1 base, with 13 bases remaining between them. Germline-derived CDR1 and CDR2 are MNHEY and SMNVEV (reference sequence). The CDR3 contains 16 residues. This CDR3 is CASSLSITTGSYEQYF. For the CDR3, the DNA is TGTGCCAGCAGTTTATCGATAACAACAGGTTCCTACGAGCAGTACTTC.

This clone appeared once. The rearrangement links TRBV2 to TRBJ2-5, with 8 bases aligning to TRBD2. The CDR3 runs to 15 residues. The J segment lost 1 base and the V segment lost 4 bases, leaving 5 bases of the junction unmatched. Germline lookup yields CDR1 SNHLY and CDR2 FYNNEI. CDR3 nucleotides: TGTGCCAGCAGTGCGCTTAGCGGGATCCAAGAGACCCAGTACTTC. It encodes CASSALSGIQETQYF.

The chain joins TRBV5-1 to TRBJ1-5; D gene unclear. Germline-derived CDR1 and CDR2 are SGHRS and YFSETQ. There are 13 residues in the CDR3. Trimming removed 1 base from V and 7 bases from J, with 9 bases in between. The CDR3 bases are TGCGCCAGCAGCTTGACGCCCGGCCAGCCCCAGCATTTT. Translating it yields CASSLTPGQPQHF.

The genes are TRBV4-3 and TRBJ1-2; D not certain. V lost 8 bases, J lost 4 bases, and 20 bases lay in between. Germline V CDR1 and CDR2: LGHNA, YSLEER. This CDR3 is built from 15 residues. The CDR3 here is CASQPEKKTGYGYTF. The CDR3, as DNA: TGCGCCAGCCAGCCGGAGAAAAAGACCGGCTATGGCTACACCTTC.

In regard to this clone: Compared with germline, one end of the junction differs, possibly owing to a read error. The chain recombines TRBV29-1 with TRBJ1-1, with D possibly being TRBD1 (6 bases). The germline V gene has CDR1 SQVTM and CDR2 ANQGSEA. The CDR3 has 16 residues. CDR3 in amino acids: CSAYLVRGGFGTEASF. In DNA, the CDR3 is TGCAGCGCCTATCTGGTCCGGGGGGGCTTTGGCACTGAAGCTTCCTTT. The full variable domain, rest sourced from reference TRBV29-1 and TRBJ1-1, is SAVISQKPSRDICQRGTSLTIQCQVDSQVTMMFWYRQQPGQSLTLIATANQGSEATYESGFVIDKFPISRPNLTFSTLTVSNMSPEDSSIYLCSAYLVRGGFGTEASFGQGTRLTVV.

This chain links TRBV18 with TRBJ1-1, with D hard to call. The CDR3 runs to 16 residues. Per germline, CDR1 KGHSH and CDR2 LQKENI. Trimming removed 3 bases from V and 1 base from J, with 15 bases in between. The CDR3 here is CASSPYSSLENTEAFF. The CDR3 nucleotides read TGTGCCAGCTCACCCTATAGTTCGTTGGAGAACACTGAAGCTTTCTTT.

This clone was counted between two and nine times. The chain joins TRBV11-2 to TRBJ1-2; D is possibly TRBD1 (6 bases). CDR1 is SGHAT and CDR2 is FQNNGV in the germline V gene. Trimming removed 0 bases from V and 2 bases from J, with 7 bases in between. The CDR3 covers 14 residues. CDR3 sequence reads: CASSLETGNYGYTF. The CDR3 nucleotides are TGTGCCAGCAGCTTAGAAACAGGGAACTATGGCTACACCTTC. Variable domain in full (rest from reference TRBV11-2 and TRBJ1-2): EAGVAQSPRYKIIEKRQSVAFWCNPISGHATLYWYQQILGQGPKLLIQFQNNGVVDDSQLPKDRFSAERLKGVDSTLKIQPAKLEDSAVYLCASSLETGNYGYTFGSGTRLTVV.

The J gene is TRBJ2-3, the V gene TRBV9; weak D call: TRBD2 (6 bases). This CDR3 is 16 amino acids long. The V end lost 4 bases, the J end lost 2 bases, and 17 bases lay between the germline ends. From germline, CDR1 is SGDLS and CDR2 YYNGEE. The CDR3 reads CASSPLVGGPTDTQYF. The CDR3 DNA follows: TGTGCCAGCAGCCCCCTGGTGGGGGGACCCACAGATACGCAGTATTTT.

The chain recombines TRBV7-3 with TRBJ2-5; D is undetermined. The CDR3 sequence is 13 residues long. Trimming removed 2 bases at V and 0 bases at J, with 4 bases between. CDR1 and CDR2 from the germline V gene are SGHTA and FQGTGA. The CDR3, as DNA: TGTGCCAGCAGCTTAGGCTACCAAGAGACCCAGTACTTC. Protein sequence: CASSLGYQETQYF.

The chain couples TRBV9 to TRBJ2-3; the match to TRBD2 covers 12 bases. The CDR3 runs to 16 residues. After removal of 2 bases from V and 2 bases from J, the junction contained 3 bases not matched to a gene. Germline lookup yields CDR1 SGDLS and CDR2 YYNGEE. CDR3 DNA sequence: TGTGCCAGCAGCGTCCTAGCGGGAGGGCACACAGATACGCAGTATTTT. Encoded protein: CASSVLAGGHTDTQYF.

The V gene is TRBV5-1, the J gene TRBJ2-7, with 12 nucleotides matching TRBD2. The V gene end was trimmed by 1 base and the J gene end by 4 bases; junction bases not matched to a gene: 3. The germline V gene has CDR1 SGHRS and CDR2 YFSETQ. The CDR3 contains 15 residues. CDR3 sequence reads: CASSLSSGREYEQYF. CDR3 coding DNA: TGCGCCAGCAGCTTGTCTAGCGGGAGGGAATACGAGCAGTACTTC.

The V and J genes are TRBV6-6 and TRBJ1-1; D is unclear. V gave up 0 bases and J gave up 3 bases, with 11 bases separating them. Per germline, CDR1 MNHNY and CDR2 SVGAGI (reference sequence). The CDR3 totals 15 residues. The CDR3 loop is CASSYSGRWDTEAFF. In DNA, the CDR3 is TGTGCCAGCAGTTACTCGGGCAGGTGGGACACTGAAGCTTTCTTT.

This clone was seen more than once but under ten times. Here the CDR3 reads CASSPKQGVMNTEAFF. The CDR3 DNA reads TGTGCCAGCTCACCAAAGCAGGGGGTCATGAACACTGAAGCTTTCTTT. The chain carries TRBV18 and TRBJ1-1, with 7 bases matching TRBD1. CDR1 and CDR2 (germline): KGHSH, LQKENI. J was trimmed by 0 bases and V by 2 bases; bases with no gene match: 6. This CDR3 is 16 amino acids long.

The rearrangement uses TRBV27 and TRBJ1-2; D possibly corresponds to TRBD1 (5 bases). V was trimmed by 2 bases and J by 4 bases, leaving 11 bases between them. The CDR3 is 14 residues long. Per the germline V gene, CDR1 is MNHEY and CDR2 is SMNVEV (reference sequence). Written as DNA, the CDR3 is TGTGCCAGCAGTTTAGGGGCCACATTCTATGGCTACACCTTC. Translation gives CASSLGATFYGYTF.

The V call is TRBV6-5, the J call TRBJ2-2; no clear D. Germline V gene data show CDR1 as MNHEY and CDR2 as SVGAGI. Between the trimmed V and J ends, which lost 2 bases and 5 bases, there was a span of 12 bases. The length of the CDR3 is 15 residues. This chain's CDR3 is CASSYEPADTGELFF. The CDR3 coding sequence is TGTGCCAGCAGTTACGAGCCGGCGGATACCGGGGAGCTGTTTTTT.

The rearrangement joins TRBV7-2 to TRBJ1-1, with a tentative D call TRBD1 (5 bases). Germline CDR1 is SGHTA and CDR2 is FQGNSA. The CDR3 totals 14 residues. V lost 2 bases and J lost 5, with 12 bases in between. CDR3 DNA: TGTGCCAGCAGCTTAATCCAGGGTGGAACTGAAGCTTTCTTT. As protein: CASSLIQGGTEAFF.

This clone was seen only once. V usage is TRBV10-3 and J usage is TRBJ2-2, with 9 bases aligning to TRBD2. With 8 bases clipped from V and 5 bases from J, the junction kept 15 bases outside the gene matches. Per germline, CDR1 ENHRY and CDR2 SYGVKD. The CDR3 length is 17 residues. CDR3 in amino acids: CAIPSLEVAGATGELFF. CDR3 DNA: TGTGCCATCCCTTCCCTGGAGGTAGCGGGAGCTACCGGGGAGCTGTTTTTT.

This chain joins TRBV4-3 and TRBJ2-7; TRBD2 matches at 8 bases. V lost 0 bases and J lost 0; bases outside the gene matches: 10. The CDR3 covers 18 residues. Germline V gene lookup returns CDR1 LGHNA and CDR2 YSLEER. In DNA form, the CDR3 reads TGCGCCAGCAGCCAAGAGGTTGGCCTAGCGGGCCTCTCCTACGAGCAGTACTTC. Amino acid sequence: CASSQEVGLAGLSYEQYF.

The V call is TRBV10-3, the J call TRBJ2-5; TRBD2 agrees at 11 bases. This CDR3 spans 15 amino acids. V lost 4 bases to trimming and J lost 5 bases; unmatched junction nucleotides: 6. Germline V gene lookup returns CDR1 ENHRY and CDR2 SYGVKD. The CDR3 spells CAISAMTSGKETQYF. The DNA for the CDR3 is TGTGCCATCAGTGCAATGACTAGCGGGAAGGAGACCCAGTACTTC.

The rearrangement uses TRBV10-3 and TRBJ2-1, with D possibly TRBD2 on 5 matching bases. The CDR3 sequence is 13 residues long. CDR1 is ENHRY and CDR2 is SYGVKD in the germline V gene. Trimming took off 7 bases at V and 3 bases at J, with 10 bases between the two ends. CDR3 amino acids: CAITSGDYNEQFF. The CDR3 DNA sequence: TGTGCCATCACGAGCGGCGACTACAATGAGCAGTTCTTC.

V is TRBV19 and J is TRBJ2-2, with 7 positions matching TRBD2. This CDR3 is 15 amino acids long. The germline CDR1 and CDR2 sequences are LNHDA and SQIVND (reference sequence). J lost 6 bases, V lost 2 bases, and 6 bases had no gene match. CDR3 coding DNA: TGTGCCAGTAGTATATCCAGCGGGACTCCCGGGGAGCTGTTTTTT. This encodes CASSISSGTPGELFF. Full variable domain (remainder filled in from reference TRBV19 and TRBJ2-2): DGGITQSPKYLFRKEGQNVTLSCEQNLNHDAMYWYRQDPGQGLRLIYYSQIVNDFQKGDIAEGYSVSREKKESFPLTVTSAQKNPTAFYLCASSISSGTPGELFFGEGSRLTVL.

As for this clone: Additional DNA sequences in this sample encode the identical CDR3. V is TRBV28 and J is TRBJ2-3; D call uncertain. The V gene's germline CDR1 is MDHEN and CDR2 SYDVKM. Trimming cost V 5 bases and J 0 bases, with 6 bases left between them. The CDR3 length is 13 residues. This CDR3 reads CASSRLSTDTQYF. The CDR3 region has the DNA TGTGCCAGCAGTCGACTCAGCACAGATACGCAGTATTTT. Based on the CDR3 plus reference TRBV28 and TRBJ2-3, the full variable domain is DVKVTQSSRYLVKRTGEKVFLECVQDMDHENMFWYRQDPGLGLRLIYFSYDVKMKEKGDIPEGYSVSREKKERFSLILESASTNQTSMYLCASSRLSTDTQYFGPGTRLTVL.

Worth noting for this clone: Different DNA sequences within this sample yield the same CDR3. This chain links TRBV28 with TRBJ1-5, with D unresolved. CDR3 size: 13 residues. Trimming cost V 1 base and J 4 bases, with 5 bases left between them. Looked up from germline, CDR1 is MDHEN and CDR2 is SYDVKM. This chain's CDR3 is CASSLFGNQPQHF. DNA of the CDR3: TGTGCCAGCAGTTTATTTGGGAATCAGCCCCAGCATTTT.